This entry lists 22 T cell receptor beta chains sequenced from one sample in a study of blood T cell repertoires in COVID-19. Using immunoSEQ multiplex PCR, the repertoire was profiled, and TCRdb retains in-frame clones only, with some absent. This sample has around 620,000 clones, with 90% found just once. The specimen sequenced was peripheral blood. The receptors come from a young woman with acute or convalescent COVID-19.

The table lists this clone with a few counts. V usage is TRBV5-4 and J usage is TRBJ1-2; D might be TRBD1 (6 bases). The CDR3 has 14 amino acids. Trimming cost V 2 bases and J 2 bases, with 10 bases left between them. Per germline, CDR1 SGHNT and CDR2 YYREEE (reference sequence). CDR3 protein: CASSLGQLNYGYTF. The DNA of the CDR3 is TGTGCCAGCAGCTTAGGACAGTTAAACTATGGCTACACCTTC.

The chain links TRBV5-1 to TRBJ2-3, with D perhaps TRBD1 (6 bases). Per germline, CDR1 SGHRS and CDR2 YFSETQ. Trimming shortened V by 2 bases and J by 6 bases, and 10 bases separated the two germline ends. The CDR3 is 13 amino acids. In DNA, the CDR3 is TGCGCCAGCAGCTTTTTGGGGGCGGATACGCAGTATTTT. It specifies CASSFLGADTQYF.

V gene TRBV19 combines with J gene TRBJ1-5; D is ambiguous. With 1 base removed from V and 0 bases from J, the gap between germline ends came to 10 bases. The CDR3 loop spans 16 amino acids. Germline-derived CDR1 and CDR2 are LNHDA and SQIVND (reference sequence). The DNA for the CDR3 is TGTGCCAGTAGTATAGGGAGGCTCTATAGCAATCAGCCCCAGCATTTT. Its translation: CASSIGRLYSNQPQHF.

V is TRBV6-2 or TRBV6-3 and J is TRBJ2-1; 15 nucleotides agree with TRBD2. The CDR3 extends over 16 amino acids. V lost 2 bases, J lost 9 bases, and 5 bases stayed unmatched. CDR1 and CDR2 (germline): MNHEY, SVGEGT. The CDR3 sequence: CASSYGTSGGFGEQFF. CDR3 bases: TGTGCCAGCAGTTACGGGACTAGCGGGGGGTTCGGTGAGCAGTTCTTC.

This clone was detected ten times or more. The gene calls are TRBV6-6 and TRBJ1-5; possibly TRBD1 for D (5 bases). V was trimmed by 11 bases and J by 4 bases, leaving 15 bases between them. CDR3 length: 13 amino acids. CDR1 is MNHNY and CDR2 is SVGAGI in the germline V gene (reference sequence). The CDR3 region is CAHTQDLNQPQHF. In nucleotides, the CDR3 is TGTGCCCATACACAGGACCTAAATCAGCCCCAGCATTTT.

This chain uses TRBV9 with TRBJ1-4; D is perhaps TRBD1 (6 bases). V lost 4 bases to trimming and J lost 4 bases, with 14 bases between them. The CDR3 contains 15 residues. Germline CDR1 is SGDLS and CDR2 is YYNGEE. CDR3 loop: CASSPQGLHNEKLFF. The DNA of the CDR3 is TGTGCCAGCAGCCCTCAGGGGCTTCATAATGAAAAACTGTTTTTT.

V and J are TRBV18 and TRBJ2-1, with 9 bases matching TRBD1. The CDR3 is 15 residues long. Trimming cost V 1 base and J 8 bases; bases outside gene matches: 6. Looked up from germline, CDR1 is KGHSH and CDR2 is LQKENI. The CDR3 nucleotides read TGTGCCAGCTCACCACTGGGACAGGGCTCCCATGAGCAGTTCTTC. Translating gives CASSPLGQGSHEQFF.

This clone occurred once. V is TRBV6-6 and J is TRBJ1-2; 7 bases are shared with TRBD1. The CDR3 has 16 residues. Looked up from germline, CDR1 is MNHNY and CDR2 is SVGAGI (reference sequence). V lost 6 bases and J lost 1; bases outside the gene matches: 11. The CDR3 nucleotides read TGTGCCAGCAGAAATCAGGGGGAGGTTTATAACTATGGCTACACCTTC. The encoded protein is CASRNQGEVYNYGYTF.

J is TRBJ1-1 and V is TRBV30; D gene uncertain. V shed 5 bases and J shed 4 bases, with 14 bases lying between them. The V gene's germline CDR1 is GTSNPN and CDR2 SVGIG (reference sequence). This CDR3 has 13 amino acids. CDR3 DNA: TGTGCCTGGCACCGGACTCCAACCACTGAAGCTTTCTTT. Its protein product is CAWHRTPTTEAFF.

A single count supports this clone. The chain is built from TRBV6-5 and TRBJ2-7; 8 bases fit TRBD2. Germline assignment: CDR1 MNHEY and CDR2 SVGAGI. CDR3 length equals 15 residues. Losses at the gene ends were 2 bases for V and 2 bases for J; bases not matched to a gene: 5. The CDR3 reads CASSYRGGQAYEQYF. The CDR3, as DNA: TGTGCCAGCAGTTACCGGGGGGGTCAGGCCTACGAGCAGTACTTC.

The chain uses TRBV10-3 and TRBJ2-5, with D uncertain. Germline values: CDR1 ENHRY, CDR2 SYGVKD. The CDR3 has 12 amino acids. V was clipped by 9 bases and J by 0 bases, with 8 bases between them. The CDR3 DNA reads as TGTGCCATTCAGGCAAACCAAGAGACCCAGTACTTC. It codes for CAIQANQETQYF.

V and J are TRBV19 and TRBJ1-2; tentatively, D is TRBD1 (6 bases). Germline V lookup: CDR1 LNHDA, CDR2 SQIVND (reference sequence). CDR3 length: 15 residues. V was cut by 4 bases and J by 2 bases, with 14 bases left in between. CDR3 amino acids: CASSTRGLVNYGYTF. Here the CDR3 DNA reads TGTGCCAGTAGTACCAGGGGCTTGGTCAACTATGGCTACACCTTC. Together with reference TRBV19 and TRBJ1-2, the CDR3 gives the full variable domain: DGGITQSPKYLFRKEGQNVTLSCEQNLNHDAMYWYRQDPGQGLRLIYYSQIVNDFQKGDIAEGYSVSREKKESFPLTVTSAQKNPTAFYLCASSTRGLVNYGYTFGSGTRLTVV.

The chain links TRBV4-2 to TRBJ1-1; D possibly corresponds to TRBD1 (5 bases). The CDR3 spans 15 residues. The germline CDR1 and CDR2 sequences are LGHNA and YNFKEQ. V dropped 1 base and J dropped 5 bases, with 14 bases sitting between them. The CDR3 region is CASSQVIAGVTEAFF. Written as DNA, the CDR3 is TGTGCCAGCAGCCAAGTTATTGCGGGGGTTACTGAAGCTTTCTTT.

This chain uses TRBV7-8 with TRBJ2-2; maybe TRBD2 (6 bases). Trimming took off 5 bases at V and 4 bases at J, with 20 bases between the two ends. Germline V lookup: CDR1 SGHVS, CDR2 FQNEAQ. This CDR3 has 17 residues. The CDR3 region has the DNA TGTGCCAGCAGCCCGAGACCTCGGGACTTCACCACCGGGGAGCTGTTTTTT. This codes for CASSPRPRDFTTGELFF.

The J gene is TRBJ1-1, the V gene TRBV9; D gene uncertain. This CDR3 is 13 amino acids long. Looked up from germline, CDR1 is SGDLS and CDR2 is YYNGEE. With 0 bases removed from V and 1 base from J, the gap between germline ends came to 4 bases. The CDR3 loop is CASSVGPNTEAFF. As DNA, the CDR3 is TGTGCCAGCAGCGTAGGGCCGAACACTGAAGCTTTCTTT.

The chain links TRBV4-1 to TRBJ2-2; D not certain. CDR3 length: 16 residues. V was shortened by 4 bases and J by 6 bases, with 18 bases between the two germline ends. CDR1 MGHRA and CDR2 YSYEKL come from the germline V gene. CDR3 bases: TGCGCCAGCAGCCGCCCCGGGTCCCGAATCGCCGGGGAGCTGTTTTTT. This encodes CASSRPGSRIAGELFF.

The V call is TRBV6-5, the J call TRBJ1-2; possible D gene TRBD1, 5 bases. The V end was cut by 6 bases, the J end by 0 bases, with 14 bases between. Per germline, CDR1 MNHEY and CDR2 SVGAGI. The CDR3 runs 15 residues. CDR3 in amino acids: CASSQRGGANYGYTF. DNA of the CDR3: TGTGCCAGCAGCCAGCGGGGCGGAGCTAACTATGGCTACACCTTC.

This chain connects TRBV7-2 to TRBJ1-3; D uncertain. Germline V CDR1 and CDR2: SGHTA, FQGNSA. Trimming removed 5 bases from V and 2 bases from J, with 10 bases in between. The CDR3 is made up of 14 amino acids. The DNA for the CDR3 is TGTGCCAGCAGCCAGATGAGGGCTGGAAACACCATATATTTT. It specifies CASSQMRAGNTIYF.

The genes are TRBV27 and TRBJ1-1; D unresolved. The germline V gene encodes CDR1 MNHEY and CDR2 SMNVEV (reference sequence). The CDR3 totals 15 residues. The V end was cut by 6 bases, the J end by 1 base, with 15 bases between. The DNA of the CDR3 is TGTGCCAGCAGATCCGGAGCAGACTGGAACACTGAAGCTTTCTTT. Protein product: CASRSGADWNTEAFF.

The CDR3 DNA sequence: TGCAGCGTTGAACAGGGGGTCGGGGAGCTGTTTTTT. This translates into CSVEQGVGELFF. V usage is TRBV29-1 and J usage is TRBJ2-2; 7 nucleotides align to TRBD1. This CDR3 is built from 12 residues. The germline V gene encodes CDR1 SQVTM and CDR2 ANQGSEA. V shed 2 bases and J 7 bases; nucleotides not matched to a gene: 1.

The genes are TRBV4-1 and TRBJ1-3; D not resolved. CDR1 is MGHRA, CDR2 YSYEKL, per germline. V was shortened by 4 bases and J by 0 bases, with 10 bases between the two germline ends. The CDR3 length is 15 residues. Here the CDR3 reads CASSPAGVSGNTIYF. CDR3 coding DNA: TGCGCCAGCAGCCCGGCGGGAGTCTCTGGAAACACCATATATTTT.

This chain uses TRBV15 with TRBJ2-7, with a tentative D call TRBD2 (7 bases). CDR1 is LNHNV and CDR2 is YYDKDF in the germline V gene (reference sequence). V lost 8 bases to trimming and J lost 3 bases, with 17 bases between them. This CDR3 is 14 amino acids long. CDR3 DNA sequence: TGTGCCACCTCCAACGGGGAGGGGGACTACGAGCAGTACTTC. It is translated as CATSNGEGDYEQYF.